This entry concerns a single TCR beta chain. Its antigen specificity is not known. Base qualities are not provided; no much larger clone lies one nucleotide away. The record originates from a study of radiation and T cells in renal cell carcinoma (dated by TCRdb to the early 2020s). Describing the broader study: The samples were drawn from a clinical trial, where primary renal cell carcinomas were treated with 15 Gy of stereotactic body radiation therapy and then removed by nephrectomy 4 weeks afterward. A total of approximately 53 samples underwent TCR beta sequencing, made up of 25 or so tumors and about 27 peripheral blood samples. Across all 53 samples, under 4,500,000 unique CDR3 nucleotide sequences, encoding 2,658,974 unique CDR3 amino acid sequences, were identified. Results and caveats for the whole study, not just this receptor: The single-armed trial design could not address effects of radiation dose or scheduling on the TCR repertoire. No pretreatment tumor biopsies were available, so the baseline intratumoral presence of clonotypes could not be determined. In blood, the top tumor clonotypes increased from baseline to 2 weeks after radiation and then shrank by 4 weeks, which suggests a temporary expansion of tumor-resident clones. Changes in the blood repertoire were not tracked past 4 weeks after treatment.

TCR beta libraries were generated from genomic DNA with the immunoSEQ kit, following the manufacturer's recommendations. For library preparation, a first multiplex PCR was performed with proprietary primers, followed by a second PCR in which unique barcodes were added, and bead cleanups were performed after each round. A positive control reaction and a negative control reaction, both provided in the kit, were run with every batch of samples. The final libraries were assessed on an Agilent 4200 TapeStation D1000 ScreenTape, pooled by volume, and quantified by qPCR. Sequencing was performed on an Illumina NextSeq500 using a MidOutput 150-cycle cartridge, with 156 Read1 cycles, 15 Index1 cycles, and the kit custom primers. The pooled library was loaded at around 1.1 pM, and around 18% PhiX control was spiked in. Turning to the authors' computational methods: Vendor-processed data were analyzed in R, with a clonotype defined as all T cells sharing the same CDR3 nucleotide sequence. For clone abundance analyses, frequencies were normalized to the 10,000 most abundant clones per sample. Public T cell clones, which averaged fewer than five per sample, were excluded before analysis. Tumor-enriched clonotypes and baseline blood-enriched clonotypes were defined as those with an abundance difference of at least 32-fold between compartments. A beta-binomial differential abundance model was used to identify clonotypes that were expanded or contracted between blood time points. The Baroni-Urbani and Buser coefficient was used to measure tumor-blood repertoire similarity, and groups were compared with two-tailed Wilcoxon tests in R. This is the immuneACCESS table as TCRdb keeps it, with only in-frame sequences that have V and J called. A part of the clones is gone; compared with another copy, unresolved V genes explain less than half, and the rest is unexplained. The V and J calls and clone size come from that table; D and trimming were worked out from the DNA. For this sample there are roughly 78,000 clones; about 80% appear just once. The ten largest make up approximately 5% of the sample.

The sample's time point label is to be understood as: blood 2 weeks post-SBRT. Reading the label with the study, this specimen's treatment or condition is: 15 Gy SBRT to primary tumor, nephrectomy 4 weeks later. To follow tumor-enriched clonotypes, serial peripheral blood was collected from radiation-treated patients at baseline and at 2 weeks and 4 weeks after SBRT. All patients had renal cell carcinoma with clear cell pathology. Genomic DNA for TCR sequencing was prepared using the QIAamp DNA Blood Mini Kit (Qiagen). Samples were included in the analyses only if all quality control checks were passed. Its CDR3 holds 16 amino acids, cysteine through phenylalanine. The retained sequence is limited to the CDR3, 48 bases, with the frame set at the first base. V lost 4 bases and J lost 5 bases, and the count of bases not matched to a germline gene is 9. The germline V gene gives CDR1 as SGHRS and CDR2 as YFSETQ.

The sequence links TRBV5-1 to TRBJ2-1, and 10 junctional nucleotides match TRBD2. The sample here was blood, taken from a patient whose treatment included radiotherapy and nephrectomy. The receptor comes from a man in his sixties with renal cell carcinoma. The DNA sequence is as follows: TGCGCCAGCAGCCCCGCGTTCGGGACTAGCGACAATGAGCAGTTCTTC. It translates as CASSPAFGTSDNEQFF.